The 18 T cell receptor beta chains below come from one sample, sequenced in a study of blood T cell repertoires in COVID-19. This table comes from immunoSEQ multiplex PCR, and its TCRdb copy is limited to in-frame clones, with some not included. The table records tens of thousands of clones, around 90% of them present only once. Sequenced: peripheral blood. These receptors were collected from a human donor in a cohort sampled during active COVID-19.

The chain couples TRBV5-1 to TRBJ2-1; no definite D call. Germline CDR1 reads SGHRS; CDR2 reads YFSETQ. V gave up 4 bases and J gave up 9 bases, with 17 bases separating them. The CDR3 loop spans 14 amino acids. The CDR3 sequence is CASSGGFSSGEQFF. The CDR3 DNA sequence: TGCGCCAGCAGCGGCGGATTCTCCTCCGGTGAGCAGTTCTTC.

The chain joins TRBV19 to TRBJ2-3, with a tentative D call TRBD1 (6 bases). Per the germline V gene, CDR1 is LNHDA and CDR2 is SQIVND (reference sequence). Between the trimmed V and J ends, which lost 3 bases and 3 bases, there was a span of 7 bases. The CDR3 has 13 amino acids. CDR3 in DNA: TGTGCCAGTAGTATTAGGGGGACAGATACGCAGTATTTT. This gives the protein CASSIRGTDTQYF.

This clone has a handful of counts. CDR3 region: CASSLDRGETQYF. DNA for the CDR3: TGTGCCAGCAGCTTGGACAGGGGGGAGACCCAGTACTTC. This rearrangement joins TRBV2 to TRBJ2-5; TRBD1 matches at 10 bases. V lost 6 bases, J lost 5 bases, and 3 bases stayed unmatched. The germline V gene encodes CDR1 SNHLY and CDR2 FYNNEI. The CDR3 has 13 amino acids.

In its sample, this clone was seen a few times. The V gene is TRBV4-1, the J gene TRBJ2-7; 11 nucleotides align to TRBD2. The CDR3 is 16 amino acids. From germline, CDR1 is MGHRA and CDR2 YSYEKL. V gave up 3 bases and J gave up 1 base; unmatched junction bases: 5. The CDR3 coding sequence is TGCGCCAGCAGCCACTTAGCGGGAGGGGAATCCTACGAGCAGTACTTC. Translating it yields CASSHLAGGESYEQYF.

This rearrangement joins TRBV5-1 to TRBJ2-1; 7 nucleotides align to TRBD2. The CDR3 length is 18 residues. Trimming removed 3 bases from V and 5 bases from J; junction bases left unmatched: 17. The germline V gene encodes CDR1 SGHRS and CDR2 YFSETQ. The CDR3 reads CASSSGGGGGGSDNEQFF. The CDR3 DNA is TGCGCCAGCAGCTCAGGTGGGGGTGGCGGCGGGAGCGACAATGAGCAGTTCTTC.

J is TRBJ2-7 and V is TRBV10-3; the match to TRBD1 covers 7 bases. Germline lookup yields CDR1 ENHRY and CDR2 SYGVKD. V was clipped by 6 bases and J by 0 bases; unmatched bases: 5. CDR3 length: 14 residues. The CDR3 here is CAIRPGQSSYEQYF. DNA of the CDR3: TGTGCCATCAGGCCGGGACAGAGCTCCTACGAGCAGTACTTC.

J is TRBJ2-7 and V is TRBV11-1; 9 bases are shared with TRBD1. Losses at the gene ends were 8 bases for V and 2 bases for J; bases not matched to a gene: 7. The V gene's germline CDR1 is SGHAT and CDR2 FQDESV (reference sequence). The CDR3 extends over 14 amino acids. Here the CDR3 reads CASRGQGPTYEQYF. The CDR3 DNA reads as TGTGCCAGCCGGGGACAGGGCCCCACCTACGAGCAGTACTTC. Supplemented by reference TRBV11-1 and TRBJ2-7, the full variable domain reads EAEVAQSPRYKITEKSQAVAFWCDPISGHATLYWYRQILGQGPELLVQFQDESVVDDSQLPKDRFSAERLKGVDSTLKIQPAELGDSAMYLCASRGQGPTYEQYFGPGTRLTVT.

This chain links TRBV3-1 (or the pseudogene TRBV3-2) with TRBJ1-1; TRBD1 might be the D (5 bases). The CDR3 is made up of 15 amino acids. Trimming shortened V by 0 bases and J by 1 base, and 9 bases separated the two germline ends. CDR1 and CDR2 from the germline V gene are LGHDT and YNNKEL (reference sequence). Here the CDR3 DNA reads TGTGCCAGCAGCCAAGAGCCGGGGGGGAACACTGAAGCTTTCTTT. Protein: CASSQEPGGNTEAFF.

The gene calls are TRBV7-9 and TRBJ2-3, with 7 positions matching TRBD2. Germline V CDR1 and CDR2: SEHNR, FQNEAQ (reference sequence). Losses at the gene ends were 4 bases for V and 2 bases for J; bases not matched to a gene: 9. The CDR3 extends over 16 amino acids. The CDR3 loop is CASSSWASGLTDTQYF. The CDR3 DNA is TGTGCCAGCAGCTCTTGGGCTAGCGGACTCACAGATACGCAGTATTTT.

The chain carries TRBV4-3 and TRBJ2-7, with 7 bases lining up with TRBD2. Germline values: CDR1 LGHNA, CDR2 YSLEER. With V trimmed by 1 base and J by 0 bases, 3 bases remained unmatched. This CDR3 region has 15 residues. The CDR3 nucleotides read TGCGCCAGCAGCCAAGGGACTAGTTCCTCCTACGAGCAGTACTTC. As protein: CASSQGTSSSYEQYF.

The chain employs TRBV7-2 and TRBJ2-1, with D perhaps TRBD1 (6 bases). The CDR3 consists of 13 residues. Germline CDR1 is SGHTA and CDR2 is FQGNSA. V was cut by 8 bases and J by 8 bases, with 16 bases left in between. CDR3 sequence: CASGKRGYDEQFF. CDR3 in DNA: TGTGCCAGCGGCAAGAGGGGGTACGATGAGCAGTTCTTC.

The V call is TRBV6-2 or TRBV6-3, the J call TRBJ2-5; 13 bases map to TRBD2. Germline CDR1 reads MNHEY; CDR2 reads SVGEGT. The CDR3 loop spans 16 amino acids. Trimming at V came to 6 bases and at J to 1 base, leaving 5 bases not matched to a gene. CDR3: CASSRGTSGAQETQYF. CDR3 nucleotides: TGTGCCAGCAGCCGCGGGACTAGCGGGGCCCAAGAGACCCAGTACTTC.

The gene calls are TRBV19 and TRBJ1-3; unclear D gene. Trimming took 7 bases from V and 2 from J, leaving 9 bases between them. Germline assignment: CDR1 LNHDA and CDR2 SQIVND (reference sequence). The CDR3 runs to 13 residues. The CDR3 is CASTPRAGNTIYF. The CDR3 DNA sequence: TGTGCCAGTACCCCTCGAGCTGGAAACACCATATATTTT.

V gene TRBV6-5 combines with J gene TRBJ2-5; the D gene is possibly TRBD1 (5 bases). This CDR3 contains 14 residues. The V end lost 2 bases, the J end lost 1 base, and 8 bases lay between the germline ends. Germline V gene sequence: CDR1 MNHEY, CDR2 SVGAGI. DNA of the CDR3: TGTGCCAGCAGTTACCAACAGGTCCAAGAGACCCAGTACTTC. Translating gives CASSYQQVQETQYF.

J is TRBJ2-3 and V is TRBV5-1; 10 bases align to TRBD1. Trimming removed 0 bases from V and 1 base from J; junction bases left unmatched: 2. CDR1 is SGHRS and CDR2 is YFSETQ in the germline V gene. The CDR3 totals 16 residues. The CDR3 nucleotides are TGCGCCAGCAGCTTGGATGGGACAGGGGGCACAGATACGCAGTATTTT. Its translation is CASSLDGTGGTDTQYF.

The chain carries TRBV5-1 and TRBJ2-7, with 8 bases matching TRBD2. The V gene's germline CDR1 is SGHRS and CDR2 YFSETQ. This CDR3 has 15 amino acids. V dropped 0 bases and J dropped 5; count of bases not matched to a gene: 7. CDR3 DNA sequence: TGCGCCAGCAGCTTGGAACGGGGGGGTGTCGACGAGCAGTACTTC. Its protein product is CASSLERGGVDEQYF.

The chain carries TRBV7-2 and TRBJ2-7; a weak D match, TRBD2 (5 bases). Trimming shortened V by 3 bases and J by 7 bases, and 16 bases separated the two germline ends. Per the germline V gene, CDR1 is SGHTA and CDR2 is FQGNSA. This CDR3 contains 14 residues. CDR3 sequence: CASSFDWALEEQYF. Written as DNA, the CDR3 is TGTGCCAGCAGCTTCGATTGGGCACTAGAGGAGCAGTACTTC.

The chain combines TRBV2 with TRBJ2-5, with TRBD2 matching over 8 bases. The CDR3 sequence is 13 residues long. After removal of 10 bases from V and 5 bases from J, the junction contained 9 bases not matched to a gene. The germline gives CDR1 SNHLY, CDR2 FYNNEI. The CDR3 loop is CATRLAPGETQYF. CDR3 DNA: TGTGCCACCCGACTAGCGCCTGGGGAGACCCAGTACTTC.